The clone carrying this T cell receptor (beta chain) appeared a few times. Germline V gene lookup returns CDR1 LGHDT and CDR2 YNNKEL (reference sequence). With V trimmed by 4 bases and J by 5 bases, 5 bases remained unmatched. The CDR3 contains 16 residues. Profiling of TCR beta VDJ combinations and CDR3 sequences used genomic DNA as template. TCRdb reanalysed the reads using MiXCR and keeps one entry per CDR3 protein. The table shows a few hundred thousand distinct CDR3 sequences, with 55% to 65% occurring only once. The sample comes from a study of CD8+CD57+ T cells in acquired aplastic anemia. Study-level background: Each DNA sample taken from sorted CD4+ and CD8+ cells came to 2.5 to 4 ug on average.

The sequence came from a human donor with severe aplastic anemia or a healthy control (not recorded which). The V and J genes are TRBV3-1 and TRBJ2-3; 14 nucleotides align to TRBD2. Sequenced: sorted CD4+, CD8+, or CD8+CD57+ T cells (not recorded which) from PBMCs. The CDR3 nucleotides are TGTGCCAGCAGCCGGACTAGCGGGGGGCCGGGAGATACGCAGTATTTT. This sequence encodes CASSRTSGGPGDTQYF.